The rows below give T cell receptor beta chains drawn from one sample of a study of vaccination effects on CD4 cells after COVID-19. These TCRs are of unknown antigen specificity. Produced via immunoSEQ multiplex PCR; TCRdb's table is partial and in-frame only. Here the sample spans about 45,000 clones, roughly 75% being singletons. Sequenced material: CD4+ T cells from PBMCs cultured with a peptide pool, taken before COVID-19 vaccination. The receptors come from a human donor who had a prior SARS-CoV-2 infection. Each CDR3 is given with its conserved first and last residue. The D gene is left open where the match is weak. Clone size appears in some rows only: once, few, many, or a class for an expanded clone.

abundance	d_gene	v_gene	j_gene	CDR3nt	CDR3aa
.	TRBD2	TRBV7-2	TRBJ2-3	TGTGCCAGCAGGTATGCGGCTAGCGGGAGAACAGATACGCAGTATTTT	CASRYAASGRTDTQYF
.	.	TRBV9	TRBJ2-5	TGTGCCAGCAGCGTAGAAGGAGAGACCCAGTACTTC	CASSVEGETQYF
.	TRBD2	TRBV7-2	TRBJ2-5	TGTGCCAGCAGCTGGACTAGCGTCCAAGAGACCCAGTACTTC	CASSWTSVQETQYF
.	.	TRBV7-6	TRBJ1-6	TGTGCCAGCAGCTTGGGGGGACTCTATAATTCACCCCTCCACTTT	CASSLGGLYNSPLHF
once	TRBD2	TRBV28	TRBJ2-7	TGTGCCAGCACCTCTAGGGGACTAGCGGGGGCGGGCTACGAGCAGTACTTC	CASTSRGLAGAGYEQYF
.	.	TRBV4-2	TRBJ2-1	TGTGCCAGCAGCCATAAGGCTGCGCGGGAACCGAGCTCCTACAATGAGCAGTTCTTC	CASSHKAAREPSSYNEQFF
.	.	TRBV15	TRBJ2-7	TGTGCCACCAGCAGAGGAGCAGTTTCCTACGAGCAGTACTTC	CATSRGAVSYEQYF
.	TRBD1	TRBV7-8	TRBJ2-3	TGTGCCAGCAGCATGGGACAGGGGGTTCGTGGAGATACGCAGTATTTT	CASSMGQGVRGDTQYF
.	.	TRBV7-2	TRBJ2-3	TGTGCCAGCAGCCCAGACACAGATACGCAGTATTTT	CASSPDTDTQYF
.	.	TRBV19	TRBJ2-6	TGTGCCAGTAGTTCACGGGAGCGGAACCCCTCTGGGGCCAACGTCCTGACTTTC	CASSSRERNPSGANVLTF
once	.	TRBV5-1	TRBJ1-2	TGCGCCAGCAGCTCCGGACGGGCCAACTATGGCTACACCTTC	CASSSGRANYGYTF
.	.	TRBV28	TRBJ2-5	TGTGCCAGCAGTTTAGGGGGCGTCCAAGAGACCCAGTACTTC	CASSLGGVQETQYF
.	.	TRBV5-4	TRBJ2-5	TGTGCCAGCAGCGGAAAGGGGGGTGGGCGGGAGACCCAGTACTTC	CASSGKGGGRETQYF
.	.	TRBV6-5	TRBJ1-5	TGTGCCAGCAATGCAGATAGCAATCAGCCCCAGCATTTT	CASNADSNQPQHF
few	.	TRBV3-1/TRBV3-2	TRBJ1-6	TGTGCCACCGGGCAGTTCTACAATTCACCCCTCCACTTT	CATGQFYNSPLHF
.	.	TRBV7-8	TRBJ1-2	TGTGCCAGCAGCTTAGGTTGGGGGGACTATGGCTACACCTTC	CASSLGWGDYGYTF
.	TRBD1	TRBV28	TRBJ1-1	TGTGTAATACAGGGGGACACTGAAGCTTTCTTT	CVIQGDTEAFF
.	.	TRBV2	TRBJ2-1	TGTGCCAGCAGTGATAAGCGTCGCAATGAGCAGTTCTTC	CASSDKRRNEQFF
.	.	TRBV5-1	TRBJ1-2	TGCGCCAGCAGCTTGATACAGACCACTTATGGCTACACCTTC	CASSLIQTTYGYTF
once	.	TRBV11-3	TRBJ2-3	TGTGCCAGCAGCTTCGGAGAGATCACAGATACGCAGTATTTT	CASSFGEITDTQYF